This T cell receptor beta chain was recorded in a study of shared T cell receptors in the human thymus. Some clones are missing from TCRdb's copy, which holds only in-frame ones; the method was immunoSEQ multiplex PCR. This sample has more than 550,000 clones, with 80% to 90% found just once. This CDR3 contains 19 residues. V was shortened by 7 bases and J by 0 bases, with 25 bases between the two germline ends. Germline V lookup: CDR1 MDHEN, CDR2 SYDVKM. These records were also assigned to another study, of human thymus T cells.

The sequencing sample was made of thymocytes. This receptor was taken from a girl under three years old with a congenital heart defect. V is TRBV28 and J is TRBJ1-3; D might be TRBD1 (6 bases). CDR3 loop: CASTRRGGATISSGNTIYF. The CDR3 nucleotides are TGTGCCAGCACCCGTAGGGGGGGGGCCACTATCTCCTCTGGAAACACCATATATTTT. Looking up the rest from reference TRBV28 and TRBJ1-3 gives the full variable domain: DVKVTQSSRYLVKRTGEKVFLECVQDMDHENMFWYRQDPGLGLRLIYFSYDVKMKEKGDIPEGYSVSREKKERFSLILESASTNQTSMYLCASTRRGGATISSGNTIYFGEGSWLTVV.